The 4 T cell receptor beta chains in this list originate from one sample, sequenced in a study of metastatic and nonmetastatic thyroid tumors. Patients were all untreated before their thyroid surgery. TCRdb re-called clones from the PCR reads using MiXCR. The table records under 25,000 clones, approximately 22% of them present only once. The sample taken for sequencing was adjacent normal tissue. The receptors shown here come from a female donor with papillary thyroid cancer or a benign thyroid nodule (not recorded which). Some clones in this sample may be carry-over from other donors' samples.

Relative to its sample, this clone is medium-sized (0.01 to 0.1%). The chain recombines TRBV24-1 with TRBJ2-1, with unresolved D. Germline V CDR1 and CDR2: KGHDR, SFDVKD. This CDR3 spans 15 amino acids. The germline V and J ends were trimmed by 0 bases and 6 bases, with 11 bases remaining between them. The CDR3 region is CATSDLRSIGNEQFF. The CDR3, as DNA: TGTGCCACCAGTGATTTGCGCTCAATAGGCAATGAGCAGTTCTTC.

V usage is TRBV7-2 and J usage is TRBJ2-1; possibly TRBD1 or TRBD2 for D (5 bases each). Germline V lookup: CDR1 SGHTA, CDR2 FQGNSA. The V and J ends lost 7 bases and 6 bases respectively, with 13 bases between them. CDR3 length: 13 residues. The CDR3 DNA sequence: TGTGCCAGCACTCTTGGGGGTTCCAATGAGCAGTTCTTC. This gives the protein CASTLGGSNEQFF.

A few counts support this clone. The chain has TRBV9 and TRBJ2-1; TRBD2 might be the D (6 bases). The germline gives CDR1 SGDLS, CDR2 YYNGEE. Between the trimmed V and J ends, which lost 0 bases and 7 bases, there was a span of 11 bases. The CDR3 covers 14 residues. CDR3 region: CASSVVAAGNEQFF. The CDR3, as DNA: TGTGCCAGCAGCGTAGTAGCGGCAGGGAATGAGCAGTTCTTC.

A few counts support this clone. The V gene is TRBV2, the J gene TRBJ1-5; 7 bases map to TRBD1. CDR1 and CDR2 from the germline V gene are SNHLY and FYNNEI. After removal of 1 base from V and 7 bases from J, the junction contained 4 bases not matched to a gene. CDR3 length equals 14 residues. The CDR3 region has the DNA TGTGCCAGCAGTGAAGAACAGGGGCCGCAGCCCCAGCATTTT. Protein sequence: CASSEEQGPQPQHF.